The 3 T cell receptor beta chains listed next were all sequenced from one sample in a study of T-cell reconstitution after alpha-beta-depleted transplantation in children. A library of TCRbeta sequences, prepared with unique molecular identifiers, was generated. TCRdb re-analysed the PCR reads in MiXCR, keeping a single row per CDR3 protein. Seen here are a few hundred thousand distinct CDR3 sequences, 20% to 30% observed once, and the top ten hold under 45%. The material sequenced was PBMCs, taken before TCRalphabeta/CD19-depleted stem cell transplant. These TCRs come from a boy in the first two years of life with Wiskott-Aldrich syndrome, due to receive a stem cell transplant.

The chain joins TRBV5-6 to TRBJ1-2; D is ambiguous. CDR1 and CDR2 from the germline V gene are SGHDT and YYEEEE. CDR3 size: 10 residues. Between the trimmed V and J ends, which lost 4 bases and 4 bases, there was a span of 2 bases. The CDR3 nucleotides are TGTGCCAGCAGCGGCTATGGCTACACCTTC. Translation gives CASSGYGYTF.

This clonotype showed up just a few times. The genes are TRBV6-1 and TRBJ2-5, with D uncertain. CDR1 MNHNS and CDR2 SASEGT come from the germline V gene. CDR3 length: 15 residues. V was pared by 6 bases and J by 2 bases, with 16 bases between. The CDR3: CASSPGLGWQETQYF. The CDR3 nucleotides are TGTGCCAGCAGCCCCGGGTTGGGGTGGCAAGAGACCCAGTACTTC.

Worth noting for this clonotype: One junction end does not reproduce the germline sequence, and a read error may be involved. The chain employs TRBV20-1 and TRBJ2-2; D might be TRBD2 (5 bases). This CDR3 is built from 14 residues. Germline-derived CDR1 and CDR2 are DFQATT and SNEGSKA (reference sequence). Here the CDR3 reads CSAQAGSNIGELFF. The CDR3 coding sequence is TGCAGTGCCCAGGCGGGTTCGAACATCGGGGAGCTGTTTTTT.